This TCR beta chain was recovered during a study of T cell changes during pregnancy in multiple sclerosis. The assay was immunoSEQ multiplex PCR, and TCRdb's table has in-frame clones only and misses some. The repertoire includes approximately 85,000 clones, more than 85% of them detected once, and over 2% sits in the top ten. Trimming cost V 5 bases and J 4 bases, with 7 bases left between them. The CDR3 consists of 12 residues. CDR1 and CDR2 from the germline V gene are SGHNT and YYREEE (reference sequence). The J gene is TRBJ2-1, the V gene TRBV5-4; D gene uncertain. The origin of this receptor is a female donor with multiple sclerosis, enrolled in a pregnancy study. This material consisted of peripheral blood, taken in the first trimester of pregnancy. The CDR3 DNA is TGTGCCAGCAGGGGCGCGTACAATGAGCAGTTCTTC. Its translation is CASRGAYNEQFF.